Listed below are T cell receptor beta chains from one sample, sequenced in a study of cytomegalovirus exposure and HLA in healthy donors. Clones were read by immunoSEQ multiplex PCR, and TCRdb kept only the in-frame ones, dropping some. The sample includes approximately 270,000 clones, 85% to 90% of them seen just once. The sequenced material came from PBMCs. All receptors come from a woman between 18 and 29 years old in good health and CMV-seronegative. Each CDR3 is given with its conserved first and last residue. The D gene is left open where the match is weak. Clone size is shown for a subset of rows, as once, few, many or a class of expanded clone.

D gene	clone size	V gene	J gene	CDR3 DNA	CDR3 protein
.	.	TRBV19	TRBJ2-1	TGTGCCAGTAGTATGGCGGGTTGGAATGAGCAGTTCTTC	CASSMAGWNEQFF
TRBD2	.	TRBV7-8	TRBJ2-6	TGTGCCAGCAGCTGGAGGATACTAGCGGGGCCTGGGGCCAACGTCCTGACTTTC	CASSWRILAGPGANVLTF
.	.	TRBV28	TRBJ2-3	TGTGCCAGCAGTTCCCTGGCGGCGGACACAGATACGCAGTATTTT	CASSSLAADTDTQYF
.	.	TRBV29-1	TRBJ2-2	TGCAGCGTTGAGACGGAGGCCACCGGGGAGCTGTTTTTT	CSVETEATGELFF
.	.	TRBV5-1	TRBJ1-2	TGCGCCAGCAGCTTGGGACGGGGACAAGAAGGCTACACCTTC	CASSLGRGQEGYTF
TRBD2	.	TRBV6-5	TRBJ2-7	TGTGCCAGCAATCTTGCGGGGGGGCCCTACGAGCAGTACTTC	CASNLAGGPYEQYF
TRBD1	.	TRBV28	TRBJ1-5	TGTGCCAGCACCGAGAGGACAGGGGGCTATCAGCCCCAGCATTTT	CASTERTGGYQPQHF
.	.	TRBV5-1	TRBJ2-1	TGCGCCAGCAGCTTGGAGGCAGGGTCCTACAATGAGCAGTTCTTC	CASSLEAGSYNEQFF
.	.	TRBV6-5	TRBJ1-1	TGTGCCAGCAGTTACTTGACAGAGAACACTGAAGCTTTCTTT	CASSYLTENTEAFF
.	.	TRBV19	TRBJ1-2	TGTGCCAGTAGTATAGAGGCGGGTAACTATGGCTACACCTTC	CASSIEAGNYGYTF
.	.	TRBV28	TRBJ1-2	TGTGCCAGCAGTTTCTTGCGAACAGGCGCCTATGGCTACACCTTC	CASSFLRTGAYGYTF
.	.	TRBV7-8	TRBJ2-7	TGTGCCAGCAGCCCACGGTATTCAGGGGTCCGCTACGAGCAGTACTTC	CASSPRYSGVRYEQYF
.	.	TRBV7-6	TRBJ2-3	TGTGCCAGCAGCGTCTTTATGCGGGGCACCGAACGCACAGATACGCAGTATTTT	CASSVFMRGTERTDTQYF
.	.	TRBV9	TRBJ1-2	TGTGCCAGCAGCCCCCGGACAGCTTATGGCTACACCTTC	CASSPRTAYGYTF
.	.	TRBV11-2	TRBJ2-7	TGTGCCAGCAGCTCGAACAGGGGGGGTCACGAGCAGTACTTC	CASSSNRGGHEQYF
.	.	TRBV29-1	TRBJ1-1	TGCAGCTCGATGAGGGAGACGGAGGCTTTCTTT	CSSMRETEAFF
TRBD1	once	TRBV6-5	TRBJ2-3	TGTGCCAGCAGTTACCAGGACAGGGGAGGGGATACGCAGTATTTT	CASSYQDRGGDTQYF
.	.	TRBV5-1	TRBJ2-1	TGCGCCAGCAGCTTGGTCACGTTTACCCAGTCCGGAGGCAATGAGCAGTTCTTC	CASSLVTFTQSGGNEQFF
.	.	TRBV7-8	TRBJ1-2	TGTGCCAGCAGCTTAGCCCACGGACAAGAATATGGCGGCTACACCTTC	CASSLAHGQEYGGYTF
TRBD2	once	TRBV15	TRBJ2-2	TGTGCCACCAGCAGAGCAGGAGCGGGGGGGCTCGGGGAGCTGTTTTTT	CATSRAGAGGLGELFF
TRBD1	.	TRBV19	TRBJ2-3	TGTGCCAGTACCACCGTACAGGGGACAGATACGCAGTATTTT	CASTTVQGTDTQYF
TRBD2	.	TRBV19	TRBJ2-1	TGTGCCAGTAGTATAGGGGGACTAGCGGGGAACAATGAGCAGTTCTTC	CASSIGGLAGNNEQFF
TRBD1	.	TRBV4-3	TRBJ1-6	TGCGCCAGCAGCCATGAGGACAGGGGGCTCGGGTCACCCCTCCACTTT	CASSHEDRGLGSPLHF
TRBD1	.	TRBV5-1	TRBJ2-4	TGCGCCAGCAGCTTGGATTCCAGGGGGCGAACCAAAAACATTCAGTACTTC	CASSLDSRGRTKNIQYF
.	.	TRBV5-8	TRBJ1-3	TGTGCCAGCACTAAAGGGACTGGCTACGGAAACACCATATATTTT	CASTKGTGYGNTIYF
TRBD1	.	TRBV5-4	TRBJ1-6	TGTGCCAGCAGCTGGGGGAAGGGACAGGGGTATTCACCCCTCCACTTT	CASSWGKGQGYSPLHF
.	.	TRBV25-1	TRBJ2-5	TGTGCCAGCGCCCGCGCGGGACTCCAAGAGACCCAGTACTTC	CASARAGLQETQYF
.	.	TRBV5-6	TRBJ2-7	TGTGCCAGCAGCTTGGGGCAGTACTACGAGCAGTACTTC	CASSLGQYYEQYF
TRBD1	.	TRBV2	TRBJ2-4	TGTGCCAGCAGTGAAGCGCCGGAAAGGACAGGGACGTTCCGGAACATTCAGTACTTC	CASSEAPERTGTFRNIQYF
.	.	TRBV4-3	TRBJ2-7	TGCGCCAGCAGCCAAGAAAGGGGCAGGGGCGAGCAGTACTTC	CASSQERGRGEQYF
.	.	TRBV18	TRBJ1-1	TGTGCCAGCTCTCAGAACCGGCGGGAAGCTTTCTTT	CASSQNRREAFF
.	.	TRBV30	TRBJ2-7	TGTGCCTGCCAACCCCAGGGGACCCCCTCCTACGAGCAGTACTTC	CACQPQGTPSYEQYF
.	.	TRBV5-5	TRBJ1-1	TGTGCCAGCAGCTTGAACAGATCCACGAACACTGAAGCTTTCTTT	CASSLNRSTNTEAFF
TRBD2	.	TRBV19	TRBJ2-3	TGTGCCAGTAAACCGGGCAGAGGCGGGGGGAGCACAGATACGCAGTATTTT	CASKPGRGGGSTDTQYF
TRBD1	.	TRBV10-3	TRBJ1-1	TGTGCCATCAGTAAAATGACAGGGGGAGGAACTGAAGCTTTCTTT	CAISKMTGGGTEAFF
.	.	TRBV30	TRBJ1-6	TGTGCCTGGAGTATTGAACTGAGCTCCTATAATTCACCCCTCCACTTT	CAWSIELSSYNSPLHF
.	.	TRBV6-5	TRBJ1-1	TGTGCCACCCTATCGGTGAACACTGAAGCTTTCTTT	CATLSVNTEAFF
.	.	TRBV15	TRBJ1-1	TGTGCCACCAGCACAGGCTTGATTTCGAACACTGAAGCTTTCTTT	CATSTGLISNTEAFF
.	.	TRBV2	TRBJ1-6	TGTGCCAGCAGTGAACGGGGGGGGGCGCCTTCACCCCTCCACTTT	CASSERGGAPSPLHF
TRBD1	.	TRBV19	TRBJ2-2	TGTGCCAGTACCTCCGACAGGGATCACACCGGGGAGCTGTTTTTT	CASTSDRDHTGELFF
TRBD1	.	TRBV4-2	TRBJ1-1	TGTGCCAGCAGCCACGCCCGGGACAGCTTTAACACTGAAGCTTTCTTT	CASSHARDSFNTEAFF
.	.	TRBV7-3	TRBJ2-2	TGTGCCAGCAGCTTCACGGGGACCGGGGAGCTGTTTTTT	CASSFTGTGELFF
.	.	TRBV7-2	TRBJ2-3	TGTGCCAGCAGCCCAAGAGGGGGGGGCCCAGATACGCAGTATTTT	CASSPRGGGPDTQYF
.	.	TRBV7-7	TRBJ2-1	TGTGCCAGCAGCTTAGATGGCGGGGCCTACAATGAGCAGTTCTTC	CASSLDGGAYNEQFF
.	.	TRBV6-1	TRBJ1-1	TGTGCCAGCAGTGAAGCTAAACAGTTCGTACTTATGAACACTGAAGCTTTCTTT	CASSEAKQFVLMNTEAFF
TRBD1	.	TRBV4-1	TRBJ1-2	TGCGCCAGCAGCCTCGCTCCGAGACAGGGCGTTGGTGGCTACACCTTC	CASSLAPRQGVGGYTF
.	.	TRBV5-5	TRBJ1-2	TGTGCCAGCAGCTTGGTATCAGGGACTGATGGCTACACCTTC	CASSLVSGTDGYTF
TRBD2	.	TRBV6-6	TRBJ2-3	TGTGCCAGCAGTTTAAATAGCGGGGGGGCCCGGGATACGCAGTATTTT	CASSLNSGGARDTQYF
TRBD1	.	TRBV9	TRBJ2-7	TGTGCCAGCAGCGTATCCGGACAGGGGGTGTACGAGCAGTACTTC	CASSVSGQGVYEQYF
.	.	TRBV10-3	TRBJ2-1	TGTGCCATCAGTGAGGGCCTGGCCTACAATGAGCAGTTCTTC	CAISEGLAYNEQFF
TRBD2	once	TRBV29-1	TRBJ2-2	TGCAGCGTTGAACTAGCGGGGGCTCCCGGGGAGCTGTTTTTT	CSVELAGAPGELFF
.	.	TRBV27	TRBJ1-1	TGTGCCAGCAGTTTATATCTCGGCACTGAAGCTTTCTTT	CASSLYLGTEAFF